This passage covers 14 T cell receptor beta chains from one sample sequenced in a study of T cells after posttransplantation cyclophosphamide. A marrow graft followed busulfan-fludarabine conditioning, with cyclophosphamide on days +3 and +4. Assay: immunoSEQ multiplex PCR; the TCRdb copy retains only in-frame clones and omits some. This sample carries about 3,000 clones, none of them present only once. Sample: PBMCs, taken 30 days after allogeneic stem cell transplant with posttransplant cyclophosphamide. Every receptor here comes from a female patient aged 60 to 70 who received an allogeneic stem cell transplant from an unrelated donor, was CMV-positive, and had acute GVHD only. The graft donor may account for some of the T cells.

This clone appeared many times. The rearrangement uses TRBV6-5 and TRBJ1-2; D unresolved. Trimming pared 7 bases from V and 7 bases from J, leaving 13 bases between. The CDR3 is 12 amino acids. Germline CDR1 MNHEY, CDR2 SVGAGI. CDR3 nucleotides: TGTGCCAGCACCCCAGGAGGTGTTGGCTACACCTTC. Protein: CASTPGGVGYTF.

This clone came up many times. The V gene is TRBV5-5, the J gene TRBJ2-2; the D gene could be TRBD1 or TRBD2 (5 bases each). This CDR3 is 16 amino acids long. Trimming shortened V by 4 bases and J by 0 bases, and 13 bases separated the two germline ends. CDR1 and CDR2 (germline): SGHKS, YYEKEE (reference sequence). The CDR3 nucleotides are TGTGCCAGCAGCCCTAGAGGGGAACCGAACACCGGGGAGCTGTTTTTT. This encodes CASSPRGEPNTGELFF.

This chain connects TRBV6-2 or TRBV6-3 to TRBJ2-1, with 7 bases lining up with TRBD2. The J segment lost 5 bases and the V segment lost 7 bases, leaving 2 bases of the junction unmatched. Germline V gene lookup returns CDR1 MNHEY and CDR2 SVGEGT. This CDR3 region has 12 residues. The DNA of the CDR3 is TGTGCCAGCACTCGGGGGGACAATGAGCAGTTCTTC. It yields the protein CASTRGDNEQFF.

This clone was seen repeatedly, ten times or more. The gene calls are TRBV29-1 and TRBJ1-1, with TRBD1 as a possible D gene (5 bases). This CDR3 region has 12 residues. Germline-derived CDR1 and CDR2 are SQVTM and ANQGSEA. Trimming pared 2 bases from V and 6 bases from J, leaving 10 bases between. This CDR3 reads CSVEPGGAEAFF. The CDR3 region has the DNA TGCAGCGTTGAACCCGGGGGGGCTGAAGCTTTCTTT.

This clone was seen at least ten times. This chain uses TRBV27 with TRBJ2-5; unclear D gene. Between the trimmed V and J ends, which lost 3 bases and 5 bases, there was a span of 7 bases. Germline V gene lookup returns CDR1 MNHEY and CDR2 SMNVEV (reference sequence). This CDR3 comprises 12 residues. CDR3 DNA sequence: TGTGCCAGCAGTTTTGATGCGGAGACCCAGTACTTC. This codes for CASSFDAETQYF.

This clone was seen ten or more times. The chain employs TRBV6-5 and TRBJ2-7, with D tentatively TRBD1 (5 bases). This CDR3 has 15 residues. The V end was cut by 5 bases, the J end by 2 bases, with 16 bases between. In germline, CDR1 is MNHEY, CDR2 SVGAGI. CDR3 region: CASSKGNSPTYEQYF. The CDR3 DNA is TGTGCCAGCAGTAAGGGGAATTCTCCAACCTACGAGCAGTACTTC.

This clone was observed at least ten times. The chain is built from TRBV7-9 and TRBJ1-3; D unclear. Germline V gives CDR1 SEHNR, CDR2 FQNEAQ (reference sequence). Trimming stripped 5 bases from V and 4 bases from J, with 15 bases between. CDR3 length: 15 residues. The CDR3 loop reads CASSDPRRPGNTIYF. DNA of the CDR3: TGTGCCAGCAGCGATCCTAGGCGGCCGGGAAACACCATATATTTT.

This clone was counted ten times or more. Compared with germline, one end of the junction differs, possibly owing to a read error. The J gene is TRBJ1-1, the V gene TRBV7-3; tentative D call: TRBD1 (6 bases). The CDR3 is 12 amino acids. In germline, CDR1 is SGHTA, CDR2 FQGTGA. The CDR3 coding sequence is TGTGCCAGCAGCCTAACAGGGTCCGAAGCTTTCTTT. Residues: CASSLTGSEAFF.

This clone occurred many times. The gene calls are TRBV5-5 and TRBJ2-7; tentatively, D is TRBD1 (5 bases). V lost 2 bases, J lost 0 bases, and 9 bases lay in between. The CDR3 has 14 residues. Per germline, CDR1 SGHKS and CDR2 YYEKEE (reference sequence). CDR3 sequence (DNA): TGTGCCAGCAGCTTTGACAGTATCTCCTACGAGCAGTACTTC. Translated: CASSFDSISYEQYF.

There are many counts of this clone. This chain uses TRBV9 with TRBJ1-1; D may be TRBD1 (5 bases). The V gene's germline CDR1 is SGDLS and CDR2 YYNGEE. V lost 4 bases and J 0 bases, leaving 7 bases between the germline ends. There are 13 residues in the CDR3. CDR3 sequence reads: CASSSGMNTEAFF. The CDR3 DNA follows: TGTGCCAGCAGCTCAGGGATGAACACTGAAGCTTTCTTT. Supplemented by reference TRBV9 and TRBJ1-1, the full variable domain reads DSGVTQTPKHLITATGQRVTLRCSPRSGDLSVYWYQQSLDQGLQFLIQYYNGEERAKGNILERFSAQQFPDLHSELNLSSLELGDSALYFCASSSGMNTEAFFGQGTRLTVV.

In its sample, this clone was seen many times. This chain connects TRBV20-1 to TRBJ2-7; D not resolved. The CDR3 covers 11 residues. Trimming took 3 bases from V and 3 from J, leaving 6 bases between them. Germline values: CDR1 DFQATT, CDR2 SNEGSKA (reference sequence). The CDR3 here is CSARLDYEQYF. The CDR3 bases are TGCAGTGCTAGGCTAGACTACGAGCAGTACTTC.

This clone was seen many times. CDR3 loop: CASSLRTSVAYEQYF. As DNA, the CDR3 is TGTGCCAGCAGCTTACGGACTAGTGTCGCCTACGAGCAGTACTTC. This chain uses TRBV7-9 with TRBJ2-7, with TRBD2 identical over 7 bases. Germline CDR1 is SEHNR and CDR2 is FQNEAQ (reference sequence). CDR3 length: 15 residues. The ends lost 2 bases at V and 2 bases at J; junction bases unmatched: 6. Filled out from reference TRBV7-9 and TRBJ2-7, the complete variable domain reads DTGVSQNPRHKITKRGQNVTFRCDPISEHNRLYWYRQTLGQGPEFLTYFQNEAQLEKSRLLSDRFSAERPKGSFSTLEIQRTEQGDSAMYLCASSLRTSVAYEQYFGPGTRLTVT.

This clone was seen at least ten times. V usage is TRBV6-1 and J usage is TRBJ2-7; the D is unclear. The CDR3 contains 15 residues. Germline V lookup: CDR1 MNHNS, CDR2 SASEGT. The V gene lost 2 bases and the J gene lost 5 bases, with 16 bases spanning the gap. CDR3: CASSEQPLGPHEQYF. The CDR3 DNA reads TGTGCCAGCAGTGAACAGCCTCTTGGGCCCCACGAGCAGTACTTC.

This clone appeared many times. J is TRBJ1-6 and V is TRBV27; D call uncertain. The CDR3 runs to 14 residues. The germline V gene encodes CDR1 MNHEY and CDR2 SMNVEV (reference sequence). The germline V and J ends were trimmed by 4 bases and 13 bases, with 17 bases remaining between them. The CDR3 DNA follows: TGTGCCAGCAGTTCCCCTTCGGCGGTAGCCCCCCTCCACTTT. This translates into CASSSPSAVAPLHF.